Following are 30 T cell receptor beta chains from one sample sequenced in a study of human T cells and chemical hapten exposure. A single record per CDR3 protein comes from TCRdb applying MiXCR to the RACE reads. The profile shows tens of thousands of distinct CDR3 sequences, approximately 3.5% of them singletons. Regarding time point: patch test 2, 6 weeks after DPC sensitization. This sample's treatment: therapeutic diphenylcyclopropenone sensitization with weekly scalp DPC. The sample consisted of whole blood, taken in connection with sensitization to the hapten diphenylcyclopropenone (DPC). These receptors originate from a man aged 40-50 years with alopecia areata. Some clones in this sample may be carry-over from other donors' samples.

This clonotype was seen at least ten times. The chain joins TRBV9 to TRBJ2-1, with D tentatively TRBD1 or TRBD2 (5 bases each). CDR1 SGDLS and CDR2 YYNGEE come from the germline V gene. The CDR3 contains 14 residues. V dropped 4 bases and J dropped 10 bases, with 18 bases sitting between them. The CDR3 here is CASSQVGDGREQFF. The DNA for the CDR3 is TGTGCCAGCAGCCAAGTGGGGGATGGTCGAGAGCAGTTCTTC.

The sample holds many counts of this clonotype. The V gene is TRBV29-1, the J gene TRBJ2-1; weak D call: TRBD1 (5 bases). V lost 3 bases and J lost 1, with 10 bases in between. There are 14 residues in the CDR3. CDR1 is SQVTM, CDR2 ANQGSEA, per germline. CDR3 bases: TGCAGCGTTGATACAGGTTCTTCCTACAATGAGCAGTTCTTC. Protein product: CSVDTGSSYNEQFF.

The table lists this clonotype with many counts. CDR3 in amino acids: CASSGVEWHIQYF. For the CDR3, the DNA is TGTGCCAGCAGTGGGGTCGAGTGGCACATTCAGTACTTC. The chain recombines TRBV2 with TRBJ2-4; D unclear. V lost 4 bases to trimming and J lost 8 bases, with 12 bases between them. Germline V lookup: CDR1 SNHLY, CDR2 FYNNEI. This CDR3 is built from 13 residues.

This clonotype was found many times. The V call is TRBV28, the J call TRBJ1-5; no reliable D call. Germline CDR1 and CDR2: MDHEN and SYDVKM. Between the trimmed V and J ends, which lost 3 bases and 4 bases, there was a span of 10 bases. CDR3 size: 14 residues. The CDR3 sequence: CASSLAWGNQPQHF. The CDR3 DNA is TGTGCCAGCAGTTTGGCCTGGGGAAATCAGCCCCAGCATTTT.

This clonotype was counted at least ten times. The chain couples TRBV12-3 or TRBV12-4 to TRBJ2-7; D possibly corresponds to TRBD2 (5 bases). The CDR3 is 14 residues long. The germline V and J ends were trimmed by 1 base and 1 base, with 8 bases remaining between them. The CDR3: CASSLGTASYEQYF. The CDR3, as DNA: TGTGCCAGCAGTTTAGGGACTGCGTCCTACGAGCAGTACTTC.

This clonotype was counted only a few times. This chain uses TRBV7-9 with TRBJ2-7, with D perhaps matching TRBD2 (5 bases). CDR3 size: 16 residues. The V and J ends lost 7 bases and 3 bases respectively, with 22 bases between them. The germline CDR1 and CDR2 sequences are SEHNR and FQNEAQ (reference sequence). This CDR3 is CASTPRSGFRIYEQYF. Here the CDR3 DNA reads TGTGCCAGCACCCCGCGCTCGGGGTTCCGGATCTACGAGCAGTACTTC.

This clonotype came up many times. This CDR3 reads CSARDLIGQGNSPLHF. The CDR3 coding sequence is TGCAGTGCTAGAGATTTAATAGGACAGGGAAATTCACCCCTCCACTTT. The V call is TRBV20-1, the J call TRBJ1-6, with TRBD1 matching over 8 bases. In germline, CDR1 is DFQATT, CDR2 SNEGSKA (reference sequence). The junction had 8 bases not matched to a gene; V was cut back by 0 bases and J by 7 bases. This CDR3 has 16 amino acids.

This clonotype occurred many times. The chain links TRBV12-3 or TRBV12-4 to TRBJ2-1; 11 bases agree with TRBD2. This CDR3 contains 16 residues. J was trimmed by 4 bases and V by 3 bases; bases with no gene match: 5. CDR3 nucleotides: TGTGCCAGCAGTTTGTTAGCGGGAGGGCAGTACAATGAGCAGTTCTTC. This gives the protein CASSLLAGGQYNEQFF.

This clonotype has ten or more counts. The rearrangement links TRBV28 to TRBJ2-1; D gene unclear. V was cut by 2 bases and J by 7 bases, with 15 bases left in between. The CDR3 consists of 15 residues. CDR1 is MDHEN, CDR2 SYDVKM, per germline. The CDR3 loop is CASSLGQVPGNEQFF. Written as DNA, the CDR3 is TGTGCCAGCAGTTTAGGCCAGGTGCCTGGGAATGAGCAGTTCTTC.

This clonotype was counted at least ten times. The chain joins TRBV6-2 or TRBV6-3 to TRBJ1-1; D gene uncertain. The CDR3 is 13 amino acids. The ends were cut back, 8 bases at V and 5 bases at J, with 15 bases in the middle. Germline CDR1 reads MNHEY; CDR2 reads SVGEGT. As DNA, the CDR3 is TGTGCCAGCGGCACGGGAGGGTCGACTGAAGCTTTCTTT. This sequence encodes CASGTGGSTEAFF.

This clonotype was detected ten times or more. The chain uses TRBV21-1 and TRBJ2-1; TRBD2 reflects the table's D call only, with no check against the DNA. TRBV21-1 is a pseudogene locus. CDR3 length equals 14 residues. The CDR3 sequence is CASSTGLGYDEQFF. The CDR3 DNA sequence: TGTGCCAGCAGCACCGGACTTGGTTATGATGAGCAGTTCTTC.

This clonotype was counted only a few times. The chain carries TRBV12-3 or TRBV12-4 and TRBJ1-6; 7 nucleotides agree with TRBD1. V lost 8 bases to trimming and J lost 9 bases; unmatched junction nucleotides: 13. This CDR3 contains 15 residues. Here the CDR3 DNA reads TGTGCCAGCGGCCGGGACAGAAGGGAAAGTTCACCCCTCCACTTT. Translated: CASGRDRRESSPLHF.

This clonotype was detected many times. The gene calls are TRBV18 and TRBJ1-1; 7 bases are shared with TRBD1. After removal of 6 bases from V and 1 base from J, the junction contained 5 bases not matched to a gene. Germline CDR1 reads KGHSH; CDR2 reads LQKENI. This CDR3 has 14 residues. This CDR3 is CASSRGQSNTEAFF. Written as DNA, the CDR3 is TGTGCCAGCTCGCGGGGACAGTCGAACACTGAAGCTTTCTTT.

This clonotype turned up a few times. The chain combines TRBV20-1 with TRBJ1-5, with D maybe TRBD1 (5 bases). The CDR3 has 15 amino acids. The V end lost 3 bases, the J end lost 6 bases, and 18 bases lay between the germline ends. The V gene's germline CDR1 is DFQATT and CDR2 SNEGSKA (reference sequence). CDR3 sequence reads: CSASQEVGGGQPQHF. The CDR3 DNA follows: TGCAGTGCTAGTCAAGAGGTCGGGGGGGGTCAGCCCCAGCATTTT.

At least ten counts were recorded for this clonotype. The chain employs TRBV7-8 and TRBJ2-5; tentative D call: TRBD2 (6 bases). The CDR3 is 16 amino acids. V was cut by 5 bases and J by 2 bases, with 18 bases left in between. Germline-derived CDR1 and CDR2 are SGHVS and FQNEAQ. The CDR3 sequence: CASSASSQGLQETQYF. As DNA, the CDR3 is TGTGCCAGCAGCGCCTCGTCGCAGGGACTGCAAGAGACCCAGTACTTC.

This clonotype has ten or more counts. V gene TRBV19 combines with J gene TRBJ1-1; D gene ambiguous. The CDR3 covers 11 residues. CDR1 is LNHDA and CDR2 is SQIVND in the germline V gene (reference sequence). Between the trimmed V and J ends, which lost 7 bases and 6 bases, there was a span of 9 bases. Here the CDR3 reads CASKGMAEAFF. CDR3 bases: TGTGCCAGTAAAGGGATGGCTGAAGCTTTCTTT.

This clonotype has only a few counts. The V and J genes are TRBV5-1 and TRBJ2-7; 13 bases are a match to TRBD2. The CDR3 is 16 amino acids. The germline V gene encodes CDR1 SGHRS and CDR2 YFSETQ. V shed 4 bases, J shed 1 base, and the junction held 5 bases outside the gene matches. Here the CDR3 reads CASSGTSGISSYEQYF. The CDR3 DNA reads as TGCGCCAGCAGCGGGACTAGCGGGATTTCGTCCTACGAGCAGTACTTC.

In its sample, this clonotype was seen many times. The chain joins TRBV3-1 to TRBJ2-2, with D possibly being TRBD1 or TRBD2 (5 bases each). This CDR3 comprises 13 residues. V lost 4 bases and J lost 7, with 10 bases in between. CDR1 and CDR2 (germline): LGHDT, YNNKEL (reference sequence). The CDR3 loop reads CASSPGTVGELFF. CDR3 coding DNA: TGTGCCAGCAGCCCTGGGACGGTCGGGGAGCTGTTTTTT.

This clonotype was found many times. The gene calls are TRBV20-1 and TRBJ1-5, with D possibly TRBD1 on 5 matching bases. This CDR3 is built from 15 residues. V was clipped by 0 bases and J by 4 bases, with 13 bases between them. The germline V gene has CDR1 DFQATT and CDR2 SNEGSKA (reference sequence). The chain's CDR3 is CSARDPGGRNQPQHF. The DNA for the CDR3 is TGCAGTGCTAGAGATCCCGGGGGTAGGAATCAGCCCCAGCATTTT.

This clonotype has a count of ten or more. This sequence joins TRBV5-1 and TRBJ2-3; D is ambiguous. This CDR3 region has 14 residues. V lost 0 bases and J 2 bases, leaving 7 bases between the germline ends. The germline gives CDR1 SGHRS, CDR2 YFSETQ. The CDR3 here is CASSLAGYTDTQYF. DNA for the CDR3: TGCGCCAGCAGCTTGGCGGGCTACACAGATACGCAGTATTTT.

This clonotype was seen repeatedly, ten times or more. The chain carries TRBV7-3 and TRBJ2-3; D unresolved. The CDR3 runs to 14 residues. V shed 1 base and J shed 0 bases, with 5 bases lying between them. The germline gives CDR1 SGHTA, CDR2 FQGTGA. DNA of the CDR3: TGTGCCAGCAGCTTAATACCTAGCACAGATACGCAGTATTTT. Protein product: CASSLIPSTDTQYF.

This clonotype is medium-sized (0.01 to 0.1%) by share. This chain connects TRBV3-1 to TRBJ2-3; 11 nucleotides match TRBD1. The length of the CDR3 is 16 residues. After removal of 4 bases from V and 4 bases from J, the junction contained 7 bases not matched to a gene. The germline CDR1 and CDR2 sequences are LGHDT and YNNKEL (reference sequence). The CDR3 bases are TGTGCCAGCAGCCCCGGGACAGGGGGGCTGGCAGATACGCAGTATTTT. Its protein is CASSPGTGGLADTQYF.

This clonotype has ten or more counts. This chain links TRBV12-3 or TRBV12-4 with TRBJ2-2; no definite D call. V shed 5 bases and J shed 6 bases, with 7 bases lying between them. The length of the CDR3 is 12 residues. CDR3 sequence: CASSPDSGELFF. CDR3 nucleotide sequence: TGTGCCAGCAGTCCCGATTCCGGGGAGCTGTTTTTT.

This clonotype was observed a few times. The chain has TRBV28 and TRBJ1-2; no firm D call. Germline values: CDR1 MDHEN, CDR2 SYDVKM. The CDR3 sequence is 12 residues long. V was cut by 4 bases and J by 7 bases, with 10 bases left in between. CDR3: CASSSSLSGYTF. DNA for the CDR3: TGTGCCAGCAGTTCCTCCTTGAGTGGCTACACCTTC.

There are many counts of this clonotype. The CDR3: CATQTGPTDTQYF. CDR3 sequence (DNA): TGCGCCACCCAGACAGGACCCACAGATACGCAGTATTTT. The chain joins TRBV5-1 to TRBJ2-3; the D gene is possibly TRBD1 (6 bases). The CDR3 is 13 amino acids. Germline loops: CDR1 SGHRS, CDR2 YFSETQ. V lost 9 bases to trimming and J lost 2 bases, with 13 bases between them.

This clonotype appeared many times. The gene calls are TRBV20-1 and TRBJ2-7; a weak D match, TRBD1 (6 bases). V was pared by 0 bases and J by 4 bases, with 10 bases between. The germline CDR1 and CDR2 sequences are DFQATT and SNEGSKA (reference sequence). The CDR3 runs 13 residues. The CDR3 loop is CSARDLQGYEQYF. CDR3 in DNA: TGCAGTGCTAGAGATCTACAGGGTTACGAGCAGTACTTC.

This clonotype was counted ten times or more. V is TRBV7-8 and J is TRBJ1-4; D is ambiguous. Deletions cut 1 base from V and 6 bases from J, with 18 bases between. CDR1 is SGHVS and CDR2 is FQNEAQ in the germline V gene. This CDR3 is 17 amino acids long. The CDR3: CASSLGPQGHAYEKLFF. DNA of the CDR3: TGTGCCAGCAGCTTAGGGCCCCAAGGGCACGCGTATGAAAAACTGTTTTTT.

Many counts were recorded for this clonotype. V usage is TRBV10-3 and J usage is TRBJ2-7; 11 positions agree with TRBD2. V shed 2 bases and J 5 bases; nucleotides not matched to a gene: 5. Per the germline V gene, CDR1 is ENHRY and CDR2 is SYGVKD. This CDR3 has 15 amino acids. DNA for the CDR3: TGTGCCATCAGTGAGCCCGGGACTAGCGGCCACGAGCAGTACTTC. Protein: CAISEPGTSGHEQYF.

The gene calls are TRBV6-5 and TRBJ1-4, with D possibly being TRBD1 (5 bases). The germline V gene encodes CDR1 MNHEY and CDR2 SVGAGI. The CDR3 is 15 residues long. Trimming pared 0 bases from V and 0 bases from J, leaving 5 bases between. CDR3: CASSYSTATNEKLFF. The CDR3 coding sequence is TGTGCCAGCAGTTACTCGACAGCAACTAATGAAAAACTGTTTTTT.

This clonotype was counted ten times or more. The chain employs TRBV20-1 and TRBJ1-1; D is uncertain. The CDR3 is made up of 12 amino acids. CDR1 and CDR2 (germline): DFQATT, SNEGSKA (reference sequence). V lost 6 bases and J lost 0, with 8 bases in between. The CDR3 protein is CSAVQVNTEAFF. The CDR3, as DNA: TGCAGTGCGGTCCAGGTGAACACTGAAGCTTTCTTT.